This TCR beta chain was observed in a study of CD8+ T cells in alopecia areata. On this clone itself: The target antigen is unknown.

Overall study findings and caveats: The study found higher clonality in lesional than normal scalp, especially in alopecia totalis/universalis.

The germline CDR1 and CDR2 sequences are SNHLY and FYNNEI. This CDR3 region has 17 residues. The V and J ends lost 3 bases and 0 bases respectively, with 16 bases between them. Sequencing used cDNA as its template, made by extracting RNA and reverse transcribing it. Here immunoSEQ multiplex PCR was the method, and the copy in TCRdb shows in-frame clones only, minus some. Among 25,000 to 40,000 clones, 70% to 80% were seen once, and the ten largest hold over 15%. The TCR comes from a human donor with alopecia areata. The chain employs TRBV2 and TRBJ2-3; D is undetermined. Sequenced sample: NKG2D-low CD8+ T cells sorted from blood. CDR3 loop: CASSEPANFPSTDTQYF. The CDR3 bases are TGTGCCAGCAGTGAGCCAGCCAATTTCCCTAGCACAGATACGCAGTATTTT.